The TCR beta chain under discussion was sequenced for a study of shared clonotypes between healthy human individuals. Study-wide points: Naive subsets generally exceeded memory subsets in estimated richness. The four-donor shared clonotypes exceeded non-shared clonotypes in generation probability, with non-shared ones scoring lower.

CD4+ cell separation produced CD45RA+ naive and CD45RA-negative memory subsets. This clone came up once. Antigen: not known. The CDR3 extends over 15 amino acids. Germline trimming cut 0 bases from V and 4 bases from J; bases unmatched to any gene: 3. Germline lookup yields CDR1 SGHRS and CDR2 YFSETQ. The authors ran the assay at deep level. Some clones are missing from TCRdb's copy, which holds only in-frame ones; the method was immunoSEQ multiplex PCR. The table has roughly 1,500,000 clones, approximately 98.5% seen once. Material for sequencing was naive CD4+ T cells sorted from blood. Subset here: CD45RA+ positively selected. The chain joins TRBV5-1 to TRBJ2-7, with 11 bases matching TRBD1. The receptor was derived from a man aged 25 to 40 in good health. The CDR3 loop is CASSLVDRGPYEQYF. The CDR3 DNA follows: TGCGCCAGCAGCTTGGTGGACAGGGGGCCGTACGAGCAGTACTTC.